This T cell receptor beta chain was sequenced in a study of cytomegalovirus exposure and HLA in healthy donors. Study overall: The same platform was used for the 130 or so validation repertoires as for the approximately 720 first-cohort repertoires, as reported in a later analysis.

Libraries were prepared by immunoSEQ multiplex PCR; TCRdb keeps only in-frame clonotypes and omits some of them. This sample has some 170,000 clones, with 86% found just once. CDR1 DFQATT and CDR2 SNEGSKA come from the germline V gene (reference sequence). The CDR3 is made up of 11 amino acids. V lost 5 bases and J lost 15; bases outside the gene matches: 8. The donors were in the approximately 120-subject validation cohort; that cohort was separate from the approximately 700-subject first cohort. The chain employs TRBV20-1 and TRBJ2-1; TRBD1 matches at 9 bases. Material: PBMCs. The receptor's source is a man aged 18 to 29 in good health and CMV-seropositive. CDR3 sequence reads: CSAVPGQGAFF. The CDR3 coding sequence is TGCAGTGCTGTACCGGGACAGGGTGCGTTCTTC.